The 20 T cell receptor beta chains below were found in one sample sequenced in a study of cytomegalovirus exposure and HLA in healthy donors. Libraries were prepared by immunoSEQ multiplex PCR; TCRdb keeps only in-frame clonotypes and omits some of them. The sample lists around 200,000 clones, 80% to 85% seen once, with under 3.5% in the top ten. What was sequenced was PBMCs. The origin of the receptors is a woman under 30 in good health and CMV-seropositive.

This rearrangement joins TRBV7-9 to TRBJ1-1; D might be TRBD1 (6 bases). V lost 6 bases to trimming and J lost 6 bases, with 14 bases between them. This CDR3 has 13 residues. Germline V gives CDR1 SEHNR, CDR2 FQNEAQ (reference sequence). The DNA of the CDR3 is TGTGCCAGCAGGCTACAGGGCCCCGCTGAAGCTTTCTTT. Its translation: CASRLQGPAEAFF.

The CDR3 DNA follows: TGTGCCAGCTCACCACGGGCAGGCATGGAAGCTTTCTTT. Residues: CASSPRAGMEAFF. The chain has TRBV18 and TRBJ1-1; no firm D call. The CDR3 covers 13 residues. Trimming removed 1 base at V and 8 bases at J, with 11 bases between. Germline V gene sequence: CDR1 KGHSH, CDR2 LQKENI.

The chain combines TRBV10-3 with TRBJ1-2, with 7 bases that match TRBD1. Germline V gene lookup returns CDR1 ENHRY and CDR2 SYGVKD. The CDR3 extends over 15 amino acids. Trimming at V came to 4 bases and at J to 1 base, leaving 6 bases not matched to a gene. The CDR3 DNA sequence: TGTGCCATCAGTGCCCCCGACAGGGTTAACTATGGCTACACCTTC. It yields the protein CAISAPDRVNYGYTF.

This clone appeared once. V usage is TRBV19 and J usage is TRBJ1-1; TRBD1 might be the D (5 bases). CDR3 size: 15 residues. Germline assignment: CDR1 LNHDA and CDR2 SQIVND (reference sequence). The germline V and J ends were trimmed by 5 bases and 6 bases, with 19 bases remaining between them. CDR3 amino acids: CASSPSGLYRPEAFF. CDR3 DNA: TGTGCCAGTAGTCCTTCGGGACTCTACAGGCCTGAAGCTTTCTTT.

This chain joins TRBV18 and TRBJ2-6; D not resolved. CDR1 KGHSH and CDR2 LQKENI come from the germline V gene. The CDR3 contains 16 residues. Trimming cost V 3 bases and J 0 bases, with 9 bases left between them. In DNA form, the CDR3 reads TGTGCCAGCTCACCGAGACTGGCCTCTGGGGCCAACGTCCTGACTTTC. Its translation: CASSPRLASGANVLTF. The complete variable domain, with remaining parts taken from reference TRBV18 and TRBJ2-6, reads NAGVMQNPRHLVRRRGQEARLRCSPMKGHSHVYWYRQLPEEGLKFMVYLQKENIIDESGMPKERFSAEFPKEGPSILRIQQVVRGDSAAYFCASSPRLASGANVLTFGAGSRLTVL.

This clone was counted between two and nine times. V usage is TRBV5-6 and J usage is TRBJ1-2, with a weak D call TRBD1 (5 bases). This CDR3 is built from 15 residues. Germline lookup yields CDR1 SGHDT and CDR2 YYEEEE. V was pared by 1 base and J by 7 bases, with 17 bases between. The CDR3 is CASSLRRGTRGGYTF. DNA for the CDR3: TGTGCCAGCAGCTTGCGTCGGGGGACCCGGGGTGGCTACACCTTC.

The rearrangement links TRBV7-6 to TRBJ2-5; 8 bases fit TRBD2. This CDR3 comprises 13 residues. Germline lookup yields CDR1 SGHVS and CDR2 FNYEAQ. Trimming removed 10 bases from V and 4 bases from J; junction bases left unmatched: 8. The CDR3 bases are TGTGCCATCACCCGACTAGCGTTAGAGACCCAGTACTTC. It encodes CAITRLALETQYF.

This chain joins TRBV29-1 and TRBJ1-2; D uncertain. The CDR3 extends over 14 amino acids. CDR1 and CDR2 from the germline V gene are SQVTM and ANQGSEA. V was cut by 3 bases and J by 5 bases, with 16 bases left in between. CDR3 region: CSVDWQRNAYGYTF. The CDR3 nucleotides are TGCAGCGTTGATTGGCAGCGTAACGCTTATGGCTACACCTTC. Drawing the rest from reference TRBV29-1 and TRBJ1-2, the complete variable domain is SAVISQKPSRDICQRGTSLTIQCQVDSQVTMMFWYRQQPGQSLTLIATANQGSEATYESGFVIDKFPISRPNLTFSTLTVSNMSPEDSSIYLCSVDWQRNAYGYTFGSGTRLTVV.

The J gene is TRBJ2-1, the V gene TRBV7-6; D is possibly TRBD1 (5 bases). The V and J ends lost 1 base and 7 bases respectively, with 11 bases between them. The CDR3 covers 14 residues. Germline V gene data show CDR1 as SGHVS and CDR2 as FNYEAQ. The CDR3 DNA reads as TGTGCCAGCAGCTTAGACTGGGGCAATAATGAGCAGTTCTTC. Translating gives CASSLDWGNNEQFF.

The rearrangement uses TRBV4-2 and TRBJ2-3, with D possibly matching TRBD2 (5 bases). CDR3 length equals 16 residues. Germline V gene data show CDR1 as LGHNA and CDR2 as YNFKEQ. V gave up 2 bases and J gave up 1 base, with 13 bases separating them. The CDR3 region is CASSQTGERGTDTQYF. Here the CDR3 DNA reads TGTGCCAGCAGCCAAACCGGGGAGAGGGGCACAGATACGCAGTATTTT.

The rearrangement joins TRBV10-1 to TRBJ2-7, with TRBD1 matching 8 bases. The CDR3 is 16 residues long. The V segment lost 3 bases and the J segment 4 bases; nucleotides outside the gene matches: 11. In germline, CDR1 is WNHNN, CDR2 SYGVQD (reference sequence). The CDR3 loop is CASSETGGLEEYEQYF. The CDR3 nucleotides read TGCGCCAGCAGTGAAACAGGGGGTCTGGAAGAATACGAGCAGTACTTC.

V and J are TRBV6-5 and TRBJ1-2; a weak D match, TRBD1 (5 bases). V gave up 3 bases and J gave up 6 bases, with 11 bases separating them. Looked up from germline, CDR1 is MNHEY and CDR2 is SVGAGI. This CDR3 comprises 13 residues. CDR3 amino acids: CASSYGPGDGYTF. DNA for the CDR3: TGTGCCAGCAGTTATGGCCCGGGGGATGGCTACACCTTC.

This clone was seen once. This chain links TRBV7-6 with TRBJ2-1, with 10 bases aligning to TRBD2. Trimming removed 2 bases from V and 4 bases from J; junction bases left unmatched: 11. The CDR3 length is 18 residues. Germline CDR1 reads SGHVS; CDR2 reads FNYEAQ. The CDR3: CASSLQRVSGGRYNEQFF. CDR3 sequence (DNA): TGTGCCAGCAGCTTACAGAGGGTTAGCGGGGGGCGATACAATGAGCAGTTCTTC.

CDR3 in amino acids: CAISPSGGLTDTQYF. In DNA form, the CDR3 reads TGTGCCATCAGTCCGAGCGGGGGCCTTACAGATACGCAGTATTTT. The chain joins TRBV10-3 to TRBJ2-3; 8 positions match TRBD2. The germline V gene has CDR1 ENHRY and CDR2 SYGVKD. J lost 3 bases, V lost 5 bases, and 7 bases had no gene match. CDR3 length equals 15 residues.

In this sample, this clone turned up a few times. The chain joins TRBV5-6 to TRBJ2-1; D ambiguous. The CDR3 covers 14 residues. CDR1 and CDR2 from the germline V gene are SGHDT and YYEEEE. Trimming took off 4 bases at V and 6 bases at J, with 14 bases between the two ends. CDR3 residues: CASSLNQAVNEQFF. CDR3 bases: TGTGCCAGCAGCCTAAACCAGGCAGTCAATGAGCAGTTCTTC.

This chain links TRBV7-8 with TRBJ1-2, with D possibly being TRBD1 (5 bases). Germline CDR1 and CDR2: SGHVS and FQNEAQ. V was shortened by 5 bases and J by 2 bases, with 9 bases between the two germline ends. The CDR3 extends over 13 amino acids. The DNA of the CDR3 is TGTGCCAGCAGCGCCGACAGAAACTATGGCTACACCTTC. Amino acids: CASSADRNYGYTF.

The chain recombines TRBV2 with TRBJ1-3, with 7 bases identical to TRBD1. Losses at the gene ends were 6 bases for V and 4 bases for J; bases not matched to a gene: 6. Germline V gives CDR1 SNHLY, CDR2 FYNNEI. CDR3 size: 14 residues. The CDR3 sequence is CASRGGTVGNTIYF. CDR3 nucleotides: TGTGCCAGCAGAGGAGGGACAGTCGGAAACACCATATATTTT.

The CDR3 here is CASSSLTGGEETQYF. The CDR3 DNA reads as TGCGCCAGCAGCTCGTTGACAGGGGGAGAAGAGACCCAGTACTTC. The rearrangement joins TRBV5-1 to TRBJ2-5; 9 bases agree with TRBD1. The germline V gene encodes CDR1 SGHRS and CDR2 YFSETQ. The CDR3 loop spans 15 amino acids. The V segment lost 3 bases and the J segment 3 bases; nucleotides outside the gene matches: 6.

The V call is TRBV23-1, the J call TRBJ2-7, with TRBD2 identical over 9 bases. TRBV23-1 is an ORF for which the function is uncertain. V trimming: 3 bases; J trimming: 0 bases; junction bases outside the gene matches: 12. This CDR3 spans 18 amino acids. CDR3 residues: CASSQGPSGGPLSYEQYF. The CDR3 bases are TGCGCCAGCAGTCAGGGGCCCAGCGGGGGGCCTCTCTCCTACGAGCAGTACTTC.

The chain links TRBV6-6 to TRBJ1-2; 9 nucleotides line up with TRBD1. Germline V gene sequence: CDR1 MNHNY, CDR2 SVGAGI (reference sequence). This CDR3 region has 14 residues. V shed 2 bases and J 5 bases; nucleotides not matched to a gene: 3. The CDR3 sequence: CASSYGTGKYGYTF. In nucleotides, the CDR3 is TGTGCCAGCAGTTACGGGACAGGGAAATATGGCTACACCTTC.